This entry features one TCR beta chain sequence. The antigen is unknown. This sample stems from a study of T cell responses to AZD1222 COVID-19 vaccine. Study findings and constraints: Spike-specific TCR breadth and depth were elevated following two AZD1222 doses.

Profiling relied on immunoSEQ multiplex PCR, and the TCRdb table lists in-frame clones only, not all of them. The table has approximately 96,000 clones, about 89% seen once. This receptor was identified in an adult who received the AZD1222 COVID-19 vaccine. Sample: peripheral blood, taken 28 days after the second AZD1222 dose.

The CDR3 bases are TGTGCCAGCAGCTTGGGGGACAACTTTCCGGTAAACACCGGGGAGCTGTTTTTT. Amino acids: CASSLGDNFPVNTGELFF. This chain connects TRBV5-4 to TRBJ2-2, with TRBD1 as a possible D gene (6 bases). Germline values: CDR1 SGHNT, CDR2 YYREEE (reference sequence). The CDR3 extends over 18 amino acids. The germline V and J ends were trimmed by 0 bases and 2 bases, with 17 bases remaining between them.